This T cell receptor (beta chain) is from a study of blood T cell repertoires in COVID-19. The overall study: Some COVID-19 samples were acute and others convalescent; all came from the United States, Italy and Spain. Nucleic acid was either cDNA or gDNA, and it came from T cells, B-cell-depleted T cells, or PBMCs.

In the original workflow: Reference gene primer amplification gave nucleated cell count estimates. Assay: immunoSEQ multiplex PCR; the TCRdb copy retains only in-frame clones and omits some. That table gives V, J and clone size, and the DNA gave D and trimming. The sample holds about 440,000 clones, about 89% seen once. The V gene lost 5 bases and the J gene lost 5 bases, with 9 bases spanning the gap. Germline V CDR1 and CDR2: SSHAT, FNYEAQ (reference sequence). This CDR3 region has 12 residues. The TCR comes from a woman under 40 with acute or convalescent COVID-19. The chain has TRBV7-7 and TRBJ2-5; D remains ambiguous. The sequenced material came from peripheral blood. CDR3 nucleotide sequence: TGTGCCAGCAGCCCGGTTAGCGAGACCCAGTACTTC. Protein: CASSPVSETQYF.